This passage covers 30 T cell receptor beta chains from one sample sequenced in a study of blood T cell repertoires in COVID-19. Produced via immunoSEQ multiplex PCR; TCRdb's table is partial and in-frame only. The repertoire consists of about 190,000 clones, with 70% to 90% occurring once and the leading ten covering approximately 4%. Material for sequencing was peripheral blood. These receptors all stem from a human donor in a cohort sampled during active COVID-19.

This rearrangement joins TRBV25-1 to TRBJ1-1; TRBD1 matches at 7 bases. V shed 4 bases and J 1 base; nucleotides not matched to a gene: 6. The CDR3 length is 15 residues. CDR1 is MGHDK and CDR2 is SYGVNS in the germline V gene. The CDR3 DNA reads as TGTGCCAGCAGTGCCCACAGGGGTGAGAACACTGAAGCTTTCTTT. It is translated as CASSAHRGENTEAFF.

CDR3 nucleotides: TGTGCCAGCAGGTTAGAAGAAACAGGGGCCAAAAACATTCAGTACTTC. As protein: CASRLEETGAKNIQYF. The rearrangement uses TRBV6-6 and TRBJ2-4; D possibly corresponds to TRBD1 (6 bases). Trimming removed 6 bases at V and 1 base at J, with 16 bases between. CDR1 MNHNY and CDR2 SVGAGI come from the germline V gene (reference sequence). The CDR3 totals 16 residues.

V gene TRBV4-3 combines with J gene TRBJ2-1, with 9 bases aligning to TRBD1. Germline loops: CDR1 LGHNA, CDR2 YSLEER. J lost 4 bases, V lost 4 bases, and 11 bases had no gene match. The CDR3 has 17 amino acids. The CDR3 here is CASSLETGQGFYNEQFF. The DNA for the CDR3 is TGCGCCAGCAGCCTCGAAACGGGACAGGGTTTTTACAATGAGCAGTTCTTC.

The chain couples TRBV6-5 to TRBJ1-3; no definite D call. The CDR3 loop spans 14 amino acids. Germline V gene lookup returns CDR1 MNHEY and CDR2 SVGAGI. Trimming stripped 6 bases from V and 2 bases from J, with 11 bases between. CDR3 in DNA: TGTGCCAGCAGCCGCCTGACTCCTGGAAACACCATATATTTT. Encoded protein: CASSRLTPGNTIYF.

The chain couples TRBV7-2 to TRBJ2-1; D gene unclear. Trimming stripped 1 base from V and 10 bases from J, with 5 bases between. This CDR3 comprises 11 residues. From germline, CDR1 is SGHTA and CDR2 FQGNSA. As DNA, the CDR3 is TGTGCCAGCAGCTTAGACCAGGAGCAGTTCTTC. It codes for CASSLDQEQFF.

This chain links TRBV6-2 or TRBV6-3 with TRBJ1-1, with 7 bases matching TRBD1. In germline, CDR1 is MNHEY, CDR2 SVGEGT. The junction had 4 bases not matched to a gene; V was cut back by 5 bases and J by 4 bases. The CDR3 is made up of 13 amino acids. This CDR3 is CASSRQGSTEAFF. As DNA, the CDR3 is TGTGCCAGCAGTCGACAGGGATCCACTGAAGCTTTCTTT.

This chain uses TRBV5-1 with TRBJ2-2; 8 nucleotides agree with TRBD1. The CDR3 contains 15 residues. Unmatched junction bases numbered 1, after V lost 3 bases and J lost 0 bases. Per the germline V gene, CDR1 is SGHRS and CDR2 is YFSETQ. The CDR3 loop reads CASSWTGTNTGELFF. CDR3 DNA sequence: TGCGCCAGCAGCTGGACAGGGACGAACACCGGGGAGCTGTTTTTT.

This clone was seen only once. The chain combines TRBV19 with TRBJ2-7, with a tentative D call TRBD1 (6 bases). Trimming took 4 bases from V and 2 from J, leaving 9 bases between them. The CDR3 is made up of 13 amino acids. CDR1 is LNHDA and CDR2 is SQIVND in the germline V gene (reference sequence). The CDR3 is CASSRDTTYEQYF. CDR3 nucleotide sequence: TGTGCCAGTAGTAGGGACACCACCTACGAGCAGTACTTC.

The chain uses TRBV29-1 and TRBJ2-7; D unclear. This CDR3 contains 14 residues. CDR1 SQVTM and CDR2 ANQGSEA come from the germline V gene. The germline V and J ends were trimmed by 6 bases and 2 bases, with 17 bases remaining between them. The CDR3 DNA follows: TGCAGCGTGTCCACTGGGCGCCTGGCCTACGAGCAGTACTTC. It yields the protein CSVSTGRLAYEQYF.

This sequence joins TRBV30 and TRBJ1-2; D may be TRBD1 (6 bases). The V and J ends lost 4 bases and 3 bases respectively, with 12 bases between them. Germline assignment: CDR1 GTSNPN and CDR2 SVGIG (reference sequence). This CDR3 spans 13 amino acids. The CDR3 here is CAWTQGLDYGYTF. The CDR3 DNA reads as TGTGCCTGGACACAGGGTCTTGACTATGGCTACACCTTC.

This sequence joins TRBV27 and TRBJ2-3; no clear D gene. This CDR3 contains 13 residues. V lost 2 bases to trimming and J lost 4 bases, with 7 bases between them. The germline gives CDR1 MNHEY, CDR2 SMNVEV (reference sequence). The CDR3 is CASSLLSADTQYF. CDR3 coding DNA: TGTGCCAGCAGTTTACTCTCCGCAGATACGCAGTATTTT.

The V gene is TRBV5-4, the J gene TRBJ2-3, with a tentative D call TRBD1 (6 bases). CDR3 length: 15 residues. Looked up from germline, CDR1 is SGHNT and CDR2 is YYREEE (reference sequence). Trimming removed 2 bases at V and 6 bases at J, with 16 bases between. DNA of the CDR3: TGTGCCAGCAGCTTAACAGGGTCCTACTTGGATACGCAGTATTTT. Translated, it gives CASSLTGSYLDTQYF.

V is TRBV12-3 or TRBV12-4 and J is TRBJ1-3; D is ambiguous. Trimming left V 3 bases short and J 6 bases short, with 6 bases between. This CDR3 region has 12 residues. The CDR3 sequence: CASSLRLNTIYF. The CDR3 DNA is TGTGCCAGCAGTTTGCGGCTAAACACCATATATTTT.

V is TRBV2 and J is TRBJ2-3; 9 bases fit TRBD1. With V trimmed by 6 bases and J by 0 bases, 4 bases remained unmatched. The CDR3 sequence is 15 residues long. In germline, CDR1 is SNHLY, CDR2 FYNNEI. The CDR3 reads CASSGQGSSTDTQYF. DNA of the CDR3: TGTGCCAGCAGCGGACAGGGGTCGAGCACAGATACGCAGTATTTT.

The V gene is TRBV10-2, the J gene TRBJ1-5, with D uncertain. Germline CDR1 is WSHSY and CDR2 is SAAADI. V shed 6 bases and J shed 0 bases, with 12 bases lying between them. This CDR3 contains 15 residues. CDR3 sequence reads: CASRSTDYSNQPQHF. In nucleotides, the CDR3 is TGCGCCAGCAGATCTACAGATTATAGCAATCAGCCCCAGCATTTT.

As DNA, the CDR3 is TGTGCCAGCAGTTCGGAGAGAGGTACGCAGTATTTT. Protein sequence: CASSSERGTQYF. This chain joins TRBV12-3 or TRBV12-4 and TRBJ2-3, with D hard to call. V gave up 4 bases and J gave up 8 bases, with 10 bases separating them. The CDR3 runs to 12 residues.

This clone was counted a single time. The V gene is TRBV5-6, the J gene TRBJ1-2; D might be TRBD1 (5 bases). Between the trimmed V and J ends, which lost 0 bases and 7 bases, there was a span of 10 bases. This CDR3 is built from 13 residues. Germline-derived CDR1 and CDR2 are SGHDT and YYEEEE. The CDR3 loop is CASSLEGRGGYTF. The CDR3 nucleotides read TGTGCCAGCAGCTTGGAGGGGCGAGGTGGCTACACCTTC. The full variable domain, in which reference TRBV5-6 and TRBJ1-2 provide the parts outside the CDR3, is DAGVTQSPTHLIKTRGQQVTLRCSPKSGHDTVSWYQQALGQGPQFIFQYYEEEERQRGNFPDRFSGHQFPNYSSELNVNALLLGDSALYLCASSLEGRGGYTFGSGTRLTVV.

The J gene is TRBJ2-1, the V gene TRBV7-2; tentative D call: TRBD2 (7 bases). Germline V lookup: CDR1 SGHTA, CDR2 FQGNSA. V gave up 5 bases and J gave up 3 bases, with 14 bases separating them. CDR3 size: 15 residues. The CDR3 loop is CASSRGAGSYNEQFF. CDR3 in DNA: TGTGCCAGCAGCCGGGGGGCCGGGAGCTACAATGAGCAGTTCTTC.

This clone has just one count. J is TRBJ2-2 and V is TRBV3-1 (or the pseudogene TRBV3-2), with a weak D call TRBD1 (5 bases). Germline V gene data show CDR1 as LGHDT and CDR2 as YNNKEL (reference sequence). Trimming stripped 1 base from V and 1 base from J, with 10 bases between. This CDR3 contains 16 residues. CDR3 amino acids: CASSQGLTGNTGELFF. DNA of the CDR3: TGTGCCAGCAGCCAAGGTCTTACAGGGAACACCGGGGAGCTGTTTTTT.

This clone was seen many times. Other DNA sequences in the sample encode the same CDR3. The rearrangement links TRBV19 to TRBJ2-7; TRBD2 matches at 8 bases. Germline CDR1 is LNHDA and CDR2 is SQIVND (reference sequence). Germline trimming cut 3 bases from V and 4 bases from J; bases unmatched to any gene: 5. CDR3 length: 14 amino acids. The DNA for the CDR3 is TGTGCCAGTAGTATTGGGACTAGGACGTACGAGCAGTACTTC. It encodes CASSIGTRTYEQYF.

This chain joins TRBV29-1 and TRBJ1-1; 8 bases are a match to TRBD1. The CDR3 runs 13 residues. Germline V gene sequence: CDR1 SQVTM, CDR2 ANQGSEA. The junction had 4 bases not matched to a gene; V was cut back by 7 bases and J by 0 bases. Written as DNA, the CDR3 is TGCAGCGCCGGGACAGGTTTGAACACTGAAGCTTTCTTT. Protein: CSAGTGLNTEAFF.

The chain joins TRBV6-6 to TRBJ2-6; tentatively, D is TRBD1 (6 bases). The CDR3 spans 15 residues. Germline loops: CDR1 MNHNY, CDR2 SVGAGI (reference sequence). Deletions cut 1 base from V and 4 bases from J, with 8 bases between. The CDR3 DNA reads as TGTGCCAGCAGTTACTACAGGGCCGGGGCCAACGTCCTGACTTTC. Amino acid sequence: CASSYYRAGANVLTF.

The V call is TRBV24-1, the J call TRBJ1-5; D is undetermined. Trimming cost V 1 base and J 2 bases, with 17 bases left between them. The CDR3 runs to 18 residues. The V gene's germline CDR1 is KGHDR and CDR2 SFDVKD. CDR3 sequence reads: CATSDFRGKSGGNQPQHF. The CDR3 DNA sequence: TGTGCCACCAGTGATTTCCGGGGTAAGAGTGGAGGCAATCAGCCCCAGCATTTT.

This clone has only one observation. The V call is TRBV6-6, the J call TRBJ1-4, with D perhaps TRBD1 (5 bases). Trimming cost V 2 bases and J 4 bases, with 8 bases left between them. The germline CDR1 and CDR2 sequences are MNHNY and SVGAGI (reference sequence). The CDR3 totals 14 residues. CDR3 nucleotides: TGTGCCAGCAGTTACACGACAGTTAATGAAAAACTGTTTTTT. The encoded protein is CASSYTTVNEKLFF.

The chain links TRBV7-2 to TRBJ2-1; 8 positions match TRBD2. This CDR3 is built from 12 residues. J was trimmed by 10 bases and V by 2 bases; bases with no gene match: 1. Germline loops: CDR1 SGHTA, CDR2 FQGNSA. In DNA form, the CDR3 reads TGTGCCAGCAGCTTAAAGCGGGGGGAGCAGTTCTTC. This sequence encodes CASSLKRGEQFF.

V and J are TRBV7-8 and TRBJ1-2; the D gene is possibly TRBD1 (6 bases). CDR1 and CDR2 (germline): SGHVS, FQNEAQ. V lost 1 base and J lost 6, with 9 bases in between. The CDR3 is 13 residues long. CDR3 sequence (DNA): TGTGCCAGCAGCTTAGGGCAGGGGAATGGCTACACCTTC. It translates to CASSLGQGNGYTF.

This chain joins TRBV5-1 and TRBJ2-3; 9 nucleotides align to TRBD1. V shed 0 bases, J shed 5 bases, and the junction held 1 base outside the gene matches. This CDR3 has 14 amino acids. Germline CDR1 is SGHRS and CDR2 is YFSETQ. The CDR3 nucleotides read TGCGCCAGCAGCTTGGGACAGGGGGTAGATACGCAGTATTTT. As protein: CASSLGQGVDTQYF. Full variable domain (outside the CDR3, taken from reference TRBV5-1 and TRBJ2-3): KAGVTQTPRYLIKTRGQQVTLSCSPISGHRSVSWYQQTPGQGLQFLFEYFSETQRNKGNFPGRFSGRQFSNSRSEMNVSTLELGDSALYLCASSLGQGVDTQYFGPGTRLTVL.

This clone was counted a single time. The J gene is TRBJ2-3, the V gene TRBV7-2; tentatively, D is TRBD2 (6 bases). The CDR3 has 15 residues. V shed 1 base and J shed 1 base, with 9 bases lying between them. Germline CDR1 reads SGHTA; CDR2 reads FQGNSA. Here the CDR3 DNA reads TGTGCCAGCAGCTTAGAAATAGCGGGCACAGATACGCAGTATTTT. This sequence encodes CASSLEIAGTDTQYF.

The chain couples TRBV11-2 to TRBJ2-5; 12 bases agree with TRBD2. Germline values: CDR1 SGHAT, CDR2 FQNNGV. This CDR3 region has 16 residues. V gave up 5 bases and J gave up 2 bases; unmatched junction bases: 6. CDR3 DNA: TGTGCCAGCAGCGCCGGGACTAGCGGGCGTCAAGAGACCCAGTACTTC. It translates to CASSAGTSGRQETQYF. Together with reference TRBV11-2 and TRBJ2-5, the CDR3 gives the full variable domain: EAGVAQSPRYKIIEKRQSVAFWCNPISGHATLYWYQQILGQGPKLLIQFQNNGVVDDSQLPKDRFSAERLKGVDSTLKIQPAKLEDSAVYLCASSAGTSGRQETQYFGPGTRLLVL.

On this clone: A much bigger clone sits one base away, suggesting this may be a read error. This chain links TRBV7-9 with TRBJ2-2, with 7 bases that match TRBD1. The CDR3 consists of 15 residues. Trimming removed 1 base from V and 4 bases from J; junction bases left unmatched: 3. The V gene's germline CDR1 is SEHNR and CDR2 FQNEAQ (reference sequence). In DNA, the CDR3 is TGTGCCAGCAGCTTAGAGACAGGGAGCACCGGGGAGCTGTTTTTT. Its translation is CASSLETGSTGELFF.